The 31 T cell receptor beta chains presented below share a single source sample, sequenced in a study of cytomegalovirus exposure and HLA in healthy donors. Sequenced by immunoSEQ multiplex PCR; TCRdb stores in-frame clones only, minus some. This table holds about 130,000 clones, about nine tenths found once. Sequences were obtained from PBMCs. Receptor source: a man aged 25-45 years in good health and CMV-seronegative.

The chain is built from TRBV4-1 and TRBJ2-7; 7 nucleotides agree with TRBD1. The CDR3 is 15 residues long. With 0 bases clipped from V and 7 bases from J, the junction kept 9 bases outside the gene matches. The germline V gene encodes CDR1 MGHRA and CDR2 YSYEKL. CDR3 protein: CASSQEAQGFGEQYF. The DNA of the CDR3 is TGCGCCAGCAGCCAAGAGGCACAGGGGTTCGGTGAGCAGTACTTC.

The J gene is TRBJ2-7, the V gene TRBV9, with 8 nucleotides matching TRBD1. This CDR3 spans 15 amino acids. Germline-derived CDR1 and CDR2 are SGDLS and YYNGEE. The V gene end was trimmed by 2 bases and the J gene end by 2 bases; junction bases not matched to a gene: 6. CDR3 region: CASSVAGQAAYEQYF. Written as DNA, the CDR3 is TGTGCCAGCAGCGTCGCGGGACAGGCTGCCTACGAGCAGTACTTC.

The V gene is TRBV4-3, the J gene TRBJ2-2, with 9 bases lining up with TRBD2. Germline V gene data show CDR1 as LGHNA and CDR2 as YSLEER. The CDR3 is 15 residues long. V lost 2 bases, J lost 6 bases, and 4 bases stayed unmatched. The CDR3 nucleotides are TGCGCCAGCAGCCAACAGCGGGAGGTTGCCGGGGAGCTGTTTTTT. Translated, it gives CASSQQREVAGELFF.

In the case of this clone: Additional DNA sequences in this sample encode the identical CDR3. The V gene is TRBV5-5, the J gene TRBJ2-7, with 7 bases lining up with TRBD1. Losses at the gene ends were 1 base for V and 3 bases for J; bases not matched to a gene: 4. Germline values: CDR1 SGHKS, CDR2 YYEKEE (reference sequence). CDR3 length equals 14 residues. The CDR3 DNA reads TGTGCCAGCAGCTTGAGGGACAGCCTCTACGAGCAGTACTTC. This gives the protein CASSLRDSLYEQYF.

The chain couples TRBV14 to TRBJ2-5; TRBD2 aligns across 7 bases. CDR1 is SGHDN, CDR2 FVKESK, per germline. The V segment lost 1 base and the J segment 5 bases; nucleotides outside the gene matches: 10. This CDR3 comprises 16 residues. The CDR3 nucleotides read TGTGCCAGCAGCCAAGGCGAACGGGCCGGGAGGGAGACCCAGTACTTC. This codes for CASSQGERAGRETQYF.

J is TRBJ2-7 and V is TRBV6-5; 10 nucleotides match TRBD2. V trimming: 4 bases; J trimming: 7 bases; junction bases outside the gene matches: 4. Germline lookup yields CDR1 MNHEY and CDR2 SVGAGI. The length of the CDR3 is 13 residues. CDR3 protein: CASSLAGGLEQYF. The CDR3 DNA is TGTGCCAGCAGTTTAGCGGGAGGATTGGAGCAGTACTTC.

The rearrangement links TRBV27 to TRBJ1-5; D might be TRBD1 (5 bases). Germline assignment: CDR1 MNHEY and CDR2 SMNVEV (reference sequence). Trimming stripped 6 bases from V and 0 bases from J, with 15 bases between. The CDR3 is made up of 16 amino acids. CDR3 region: CASSDRQRGSNQPQHF. Here the CDR3 DNA reads TGTGCCAGCAGCGACCGACAGAGAGGTAGCAATCAGCCCCAGCATTTT.

CDR3 amino acids: CASSLAAGGTYEQYF. The DNA for the CDR3 is TGTGCCAGCAGCTTAGCGGCAGGGGGAACCTACGAGCAGTACTTC. This chain uses TRBV7-7 with TRBJ2-7; 7 positions agree with TRBD1. The trim removed 0 bases at V and 2 bases at J, leaving 4 bases unmatched. CDR3 length equals 15 residues. The germline gives CDR1 SSHAT, CDR2 FNYEAQ (reference sequence).

This clone turned up a few times. The J gene is TRBJ2-7, the V gene TRBV6-1; perhaps TRBD1 as D (6 bases). The CDR3 covers 13 residues. Per germline, CDR1 MNHNS and CDR2 SASEGT. V was cut by 8 bases and J by 0 bases, with 11 bases left in between. CDR3 coding DNA: TGTGCCAGCCGGGACACAAGCTCCTACGAGCAGTACTTC. Translation gives CASRDTSSYEQYF.

V gene TRBV7-8 combines with J gene TRBJ1-4; D might be TRBD1 (5 bases). This CDR3 is built from 15 residues. The V and J ends lost 1 base and 6 bases respectively, with 12 bases between them. Germline V lookup: CDR1 SGHVS, CDR2 FQNEAQ. The CDR3 is CASSLESGQDEKLFF. The CDR3 DNA follows: TGTGCCAGCAGCTTAGAGTCAGGGCAGGATGAAAAACTGTTTTTT.

This clone was seen a single time. This chain's CDR3 is CASSLAVGDRQGGELFF. The CDR3 coding sequence is TGTGCCAGCAGCTTGGCCGTGGGAGACCGGCAGGGGGGGGAGCTGTTTTTT. This chain joins TRBV5-4 and TRBJ2-2; D is perhaps TRBD1 (6 bases). Germline V lookup: CDR1 SGHNT, CDR2 YYREEE (reference sequence). The CDR3 contains 17 residues. Trimming shortened V by 0 bases and J by 8 bases, and 20 bases separated the two germline ends.

V is TRBV9 and J is TRBJ1-5; weak D call: TRBD1 (5 bases). Deletions cut 3 bases from V and 6 bases from J, with 13 bases between. Germline V lookup: CDR1 SGDLS, CDR2 YYNGEE. The CDR3 runs to 14 residues. As DNA, the CDR3 is TGTGCCAGCAGCGCTGACGCGGGGGGTCAGCCCCAGCATTTT. The encoded protein is CASSADAGGQPQHF.

This clone was recorded at least ten times. The chain is built from TRBV10-1 and TRBJ2-7; the D gene is possibly TRBD1 (6 bases). V gave up 5 bases and J gave up 6 bases, with 11 bases separating them. The CDR3 loop spans 12 amino acids. Germline V gene sequence: CDR1 WNHNN, CDR2 SYGVQD (reference sequence). DNA of the CDR3: TGCGCCAGCAGTAGGGGGAGCAGCGAGCAGTACTTC. As protein: CASSRGSSEQYF.

The chain joins TRBV5-6 to TRBJ2-1; 7 bases match TRBD2. This CDR3 contains 17 residues. V trimming: 0 bases; J trimming: 5 bases; junction bases outside the gene matches: 11. CDR1 is SGHDT, CDR2 YYEEEE, per germline. In DNA form, the CDR3 reads TGTGCCAGCAGCTTGGTAGGGTGGCGGGAGCCCCACAATGAGCAGTTCTTC. Translating it yields CASSLVGWREPHNEQFF. Complete variable domain (other parts from reference TRBV5-6 and TRBJ2-1): DAGVTQSPTHLIKTRGQQVTLRCSPKSGHDTVSWYQQALGQGPQFIFQYYEEEERQRGNFPDRFSGHQFPNYSSELNVNALLLGDSALYLCASSLVGWREPHNEQFFGPGTRLTVL.

This chain uses TRBV30 with TRBJ2-1; no reliable D call. The V gene's germline CDR1 is GTSNPN and CDR2 SVGIG (reference sequence). The CDR3 runs 12 residues. The V end lost 3 bases, the J end lost 4 bases, and 7 bases lay between the germline ends. The CDR3 sequence: CAWRIQYNEQFF. CDR3 nucleotides: TGTGCCTGGAGAATACAGTACAATGAGCAGTTCTTC.

This clone was seen only once. The chain is built from TRBV7-2 and TRBJ2-1; 7 nucleotides line up with TRBD1. Trimming removed 5 bases from V and 0 bases from J; junction bases left unmatched: 4. CDR1 and CDR2 from the germline V gene are SGHTA and FQGNSA. This CDR3 region has 15 residues. CDR3 residues: CASSPTGNSYNEQFF. The CDR3 coding sequence is TGTGCCAGCAGCCCGACAGGGAACTCCTACAATGAGCAGTTCTTC. Supplemented by reference TRBV7-2 and TRBJ2-1, the full variable domain reads GAGVSQSPSNKVTEKGKDVELRCDPISGHTALYWYRQSLGQGLEFLIYFQGNSAPDKSGLPSDRFSAERTGGSVSTLTIQRTQQEDSAVYLCASSPTGNSYNEQFFGPGTRLTVL.

The chain is built from TRBV5-1 and TRBJ2-7, with 10 nucleotides matching TRBD2. CDR3 length: 15 amino acids. Germline V gene lookup returns CDR1 SGHRS and CDR2 YFSETQ. V shed 5 bases and J 5 bases; nucleotides not matched to a gene: 10. In DNA, the CDR3 is TGCGCCAGCAGGAGGAGCGGGAGGGCCGGGGACGAGCAGTACTTC. Its protein product is CASRRSGRAGDEQYF.

CDR3 in amino acids: CASSLSRMATEAFF. The DNA for the CDR3 is TGTGCCAGCAGCTTGTCGCGGATGGCCACTGAAGCTTTCTTT. This chain connects TRBV11-3 to TRBJ1-1, with D unresolved. The CDR3 loop spans 14 amino acids. Germline V lookup: CDR1 SGHNT, CDR2 YENEEA. The V and J ends lost 3 bases and 4 bases respectively, with 12 bases between them.

J is TRBJ2-7 and V is TRBV30; D is undetermined. The V gene lost 2 bases and the J gene lost 2 bases, with 10 bases spanning the gap. Germline loops: CDR1 GTSNPN, CDR2 SVGIG (reference sequence). This CDR3 has 13 residues. This CDR3 is CAWSNAGPYEQYF. The CDR3 nucleotides read TGTGCCTGGAGTAATGCTGGGCCCTACGAGCAGTACTTC.

The chain joins TRBV9 to TRBJ2-7; 8 bases fit TRBD2. The germline V gene has CDR1 SGDLS and CDR2 YYNGEE. V shed 0 bases, J shed 2 bases, and the junction held 10 bases outside the gene matches. The CDR3 is made up of 17 amino acids. CDR3 amino acids: CASSVGLAGEGAYEQYF. The CDR3 DNA reads as TGTGCCAGCAGCGTAGGGCTAGCGGGCGAAGGGGCCTACGAGCAGTACTTC.

Only a few counts were recorded for this clone. The CDR3 DNA sequence: TGTGCCAGTACCGGGACTAGCCTTGCTGAGCAGTTCTTC. Translated, it gives CASTGTSLAEQFF. This sequence joins TRBV6-1 and TRBJ2-1; 9 nucleotides match TRBD2. The CDR3 consists of 13 residues. Germline V CDR1 and CDR2: MNHNS, SASEGT. V gave up 9 bases and J gave up 9 bases; unmatched junction bases: 9.

The chain joins TRBV4-1 to TRBJ2-7, with TRBD1 identical over 7 bases. CDR3 length equals 16 residues. The trim removed 1 base at V and 2 bases at J, leaving 8 bases unmatched. Germline V gene sequence: CDR1 MGHRA, CDR2 YSYEKL. CDR3 sequence reads: CASSQGPTGTAYEQYF. CDR3 in DNA: TGCGCCAGCAGCCAAGGCCCTACCGGGACAGCCTACGAGCAGTACTTC.

This chain joins TRBV7-9 and TRBJ1-5; possible D gene TRBD1, 5 bases. V gave up 5 bases and J gave up 3 bases, with 11 bases separating them. The CDR3 is 14 amino acids. Germline lookup yields CDR1 SEHNR and CDR2 FQNEAQ (reference sequence). DNA of the CDR3: TGTGCCAGCAGCAACTGGGGGGACAATCAGCCCCAGCATTTT. It translates to CASSNWGDNQPQHF. Supplemented by reference TRBV7-9 and TRBJ1-5, the full variable domain reads DTGVSQNPRHKITKRGQNVTFRCDPISEHNRLYWYRQTLGQGPEFLTYFQNEAQLEKSRLLSDRFSAERPKGSFSTLEIQRTEQGDSAMYLCASSNWGDNQPQHFGDGTRLSIL.

V usage is TRBV15 and J usage is TRBJ2-7; D not certain. This CDR3 spans 14 amino acids. Trimming removed 0 bases from V and 0 bases from J, with 6 bases in between. CDR1 is LNHNV and CDR2 is YYDKDF in the germline V gene (reference sequence). The CDR3 is CATSRDRYSYEQYF. The CDR3 nucleotides are TGTGCCACCAGCAGAGATCGCTACTCCTACGAGCAGTACTTC.

This rearrangement joins TRBV7-2 to TRBJ2-3, with D possibly being TRBD2 (5 bases). The ends were cut back, 4 bases at V and 5 bases at J, with 7 bases in the middle. The CDR3 is 12 residues long. The germline V gene has CDR1 SGHTA and CDR2 FQGNSA. In DNA form, the CDR3 reads TGTGCCAGCAGCTATCGGGGAGATACGCAGTATTTT. This translates into CASSYRGDTQYF.

This chain joins TRBV30 and TRBJ1-1; 8 bases fit TRBD1. This CDR3 spans 13 amino acids. From germline, CDR1 is GTSNPN and CDR2 SVGIG (reference sequence). Written as DNA, the CDR3 is TGTTCGCAGGGGGCTGTAGTACGCACTGAAGCTTTCTTT. As protein: CSQGAVVRTEAFF.

The rearrangement joins TRBV5-1 to TRBJ2-5, with 9 nucleotides matching TRBD2. This CDR3 spans 15 amino acids. Germline lookup yields CDR1 SGHRS and CDR2 YFSETQ. V dropped 1 base and J dropped 2; count of bases not matched to a gene: 3. The CDR3 is CASSLLTSGQETQYF. The CDR3, as DNA: TGCGCCAGCAGCTTGTTAACTAGCGGGCAAGAGACCCAGTACTTC.

The genes are TRBV5-1 and TRBJ2-2, with TRBD1 identical over 10 bases. The CDR3 spans 19 residues. V dropped 3 bases and J dropped 4; count of bases not matched to a gene: 15. The germline V gene has CDR1 SGHRS and CDR2 YFSETQ. CDR3 amino acids: CASSSTESRQGARTGELFF. The CDR3 DNA is TGCGCCAGCAGCTCCACCGAAAGCCGACAGGGGGCGCGCACCGGGGAGCTGTTTTTT. Supplemented by reference TRBV5-1 and TRBJ2-2, the full variable domain reads KAGVTQTPRYLIKTRGQQVTLSCSPISGHRSVSWYQQTPGQGLQFLFEYFSETQRNKGNFPGRFSGRQFSNSRSEMNVSTLELGDSALYLCASSSTESRQGARTGELFFGEGSRLTVL.

This rearrangement joins TRBV30 to TRBJ2-7; no clear D. The CDR3 runs to 12 residues. Germline CDR1 reads GTSNPN; CDR2 reads SVGIG (reference sequence). V was shortened by 5 bases and J by 3 bases, with 11 bases between the two germline ends. The CDR3 DNA reads as TGTGCCTGGGGTCTTAACTTCTACGAGCAGTACTTC. Protein product: CAWGLNFYEQYF. Supplemented by reference TRBV30 and TRBJ2-7, the full variable domain reads SQTIHQWPATLVQPVGSPLSLECTVEGTSNPNLYWYRQAAGRGLQLLFYSVGIGQISSEVPQNLSASRPQDRQFILSSKKLLLSDSGFYLCAWGLNFYEQYFGPGTRLTVT.

CDR3 sequence: CASSFGGNYGYTF. CDR3 nucleotide sequence: TGTGCCAGCAGTTTCGGGGGAAACTATGGCTACACCTTC. The chain uses TRBV27 and TRBJ1-2; TRBD1 might be the D (5 bases). The CDR3 is made up of 13 amino acids. In germline, CDR1 is MNHEY, CDR2 SMNVEV (reference sequence). V was cut by 3 bases and J by 2 bases, with 7 bases left in between.

The chain recombines TRBV7-9 with TRBJ1-1, with a weak D call TRBD1 (5 bases). Deletions cut 4 bases from V and 5 bases from J, with 14 bases between. This CDR3 comprises 14 residues. CDR1 and CDR2 from the germline V gene are SEHNR and FQNEAQ (reference sequence). CDR3 protein: CASSYHQGGTEAFF. The CDR3 nucleotides are TGTGCCAGCAGCTATCATCAGGGAGGTACTGAAGCTTTCTTT.